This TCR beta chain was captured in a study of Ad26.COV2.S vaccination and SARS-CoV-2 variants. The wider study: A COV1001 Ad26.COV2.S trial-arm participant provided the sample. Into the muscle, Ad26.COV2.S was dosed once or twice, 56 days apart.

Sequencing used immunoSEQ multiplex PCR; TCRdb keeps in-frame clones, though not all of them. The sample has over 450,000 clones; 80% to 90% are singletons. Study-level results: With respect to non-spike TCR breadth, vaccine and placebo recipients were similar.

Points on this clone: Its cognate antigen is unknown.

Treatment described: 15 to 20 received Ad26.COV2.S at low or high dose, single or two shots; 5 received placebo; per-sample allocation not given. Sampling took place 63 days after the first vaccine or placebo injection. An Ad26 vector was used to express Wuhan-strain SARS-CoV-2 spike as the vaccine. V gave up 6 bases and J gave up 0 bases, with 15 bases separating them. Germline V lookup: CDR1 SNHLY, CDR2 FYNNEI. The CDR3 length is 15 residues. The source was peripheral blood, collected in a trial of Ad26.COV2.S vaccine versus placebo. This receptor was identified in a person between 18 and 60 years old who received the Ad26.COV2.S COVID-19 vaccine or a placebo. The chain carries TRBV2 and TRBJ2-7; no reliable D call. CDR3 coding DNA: TGTGCCAGCAGGAAAGGGTCCGACCTCTCCTACGAGCAGTACTTC. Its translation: CASRKGSDLSYEQYF.